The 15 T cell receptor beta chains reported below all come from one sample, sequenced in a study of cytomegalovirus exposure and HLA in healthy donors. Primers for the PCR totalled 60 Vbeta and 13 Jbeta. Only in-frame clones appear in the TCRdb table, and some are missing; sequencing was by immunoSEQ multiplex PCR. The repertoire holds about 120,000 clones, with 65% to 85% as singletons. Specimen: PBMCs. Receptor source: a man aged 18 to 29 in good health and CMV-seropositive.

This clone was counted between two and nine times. CDR3 sequence (DNA): TGTGCCAGCAGCTTCGGTGTACAGTCGCCTGAAAAACTGTTTTTT. As protein: CASSFGVQSPEKLFF. V is TRBV5-6 and J is TRBJ1-4, with D hard to call. The CDR3 runs 15 residues. CDR1 is SGHDT, CDR2 YYEEEE, per germline. The V end lost 2 bases, the J end lost 7 bases, and 15 bases lay between the germline ends.

CDR3 coding DNA: TGTGCCAGCAGGGAGACAGAGGCCAACTATGGCTACACCTTC. Translated: CASRETEANYGYTF. The chain recombines TRBV2 with TRBJ1-2; weak D call: TRBD1 (5 bases). Trimming removed 6 bases from V and 2 bases from J, with 13 bases in between. This CDR3 comprises 14 residues. From germline, CDR1 is SNHLY and CDR2 FYNNEI. The entire variable domain, with the rest obtained from reference TRBV2 and TRBJ1-2, is as follows: EPEVTQTPSHQVTQMGQEVILRCVPISNHLYFYWYRQILGQKVEFLVSFYNNEISEKSEIFDDQFSVERPDGSNFTLKIRSTKLEDSAMYFCASRETEANYGYTFGSGTRLTVV.

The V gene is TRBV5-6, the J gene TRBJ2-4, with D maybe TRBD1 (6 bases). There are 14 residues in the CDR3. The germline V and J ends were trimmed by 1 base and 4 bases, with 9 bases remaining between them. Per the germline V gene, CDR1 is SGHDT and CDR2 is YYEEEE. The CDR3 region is CASSLQGRKNIQYF. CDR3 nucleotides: TGTGCCAGCAGCTTGCAGGGGCGGAAAAACATTCAGTACTTC.

CDR3 region: CAWYRDRGGIDTQYF. CDR3 nucleotide sequence: TGTGCCTGGTATCGGGACAGGGGAGGGATAGATACGCAGTATTTT. The chain carries TRBV30 and TRBJ2-3; 10 bases map to TRBD1. This CDR3 has 15 amino acids. Germline V lookup: CDR1 GTSNPN, CDR2 SVGIG (reference sequence). V shed 5 bases, J shed 5 bases, and the junction held 10 bases outside the gene matches.

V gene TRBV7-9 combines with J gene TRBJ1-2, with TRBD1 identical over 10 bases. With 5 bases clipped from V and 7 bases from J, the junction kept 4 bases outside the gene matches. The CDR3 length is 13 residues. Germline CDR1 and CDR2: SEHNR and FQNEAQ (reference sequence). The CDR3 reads CASSDDRGRGYTF. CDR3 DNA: TGTGCCAGCAGCGACGACAGGGGGCGTGGCTACACCTTC.

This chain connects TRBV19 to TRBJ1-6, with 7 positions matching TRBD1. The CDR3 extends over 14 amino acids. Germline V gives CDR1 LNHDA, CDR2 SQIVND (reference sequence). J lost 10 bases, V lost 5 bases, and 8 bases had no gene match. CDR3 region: CASSREQGSSPLHF. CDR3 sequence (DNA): TGTGCCAGTAGTCGGGAACAGGGGAGCTCACCCCTCCACTTT.

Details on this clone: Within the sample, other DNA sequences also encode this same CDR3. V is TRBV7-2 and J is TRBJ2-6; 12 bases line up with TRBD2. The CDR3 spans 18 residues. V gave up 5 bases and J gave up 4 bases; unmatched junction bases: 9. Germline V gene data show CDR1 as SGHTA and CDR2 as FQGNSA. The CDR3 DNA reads TGTGCCAGCAGCCCCCGACTAGCGGGAGTTGCCGGGGCCAACGTCCTGACTTTC. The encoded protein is CASSPRLAGVAGANVLTF. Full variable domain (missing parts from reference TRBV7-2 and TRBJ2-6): GAGVSQSPSNKVTEKGKDVELRCDPISGHTALYWYRQSLGQGLEFLIYFQGNSAPDKSGLPSDRFSAERTGGSVSTLTIQRTQQEDSAVYLCASSPRLAGVAGANVLTFGAGSRLTVL.

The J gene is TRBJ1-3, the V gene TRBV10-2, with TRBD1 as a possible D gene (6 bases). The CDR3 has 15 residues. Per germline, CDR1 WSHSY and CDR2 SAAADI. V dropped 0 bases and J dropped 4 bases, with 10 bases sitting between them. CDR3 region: CASSESGGPGNTIYF. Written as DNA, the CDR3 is TGCGCCAGCAGTGAGTCGGGGGGGCCGGGAAACACCATATATTTT.

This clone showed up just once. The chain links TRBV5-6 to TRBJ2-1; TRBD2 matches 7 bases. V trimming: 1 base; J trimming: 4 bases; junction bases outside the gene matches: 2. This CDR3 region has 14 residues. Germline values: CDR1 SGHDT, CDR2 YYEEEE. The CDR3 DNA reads TGTGCCAGCAGCTTGCGGCGGGGGTACAATGAGCAGTTCTTC. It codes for CASSLRRGYNEQFF.

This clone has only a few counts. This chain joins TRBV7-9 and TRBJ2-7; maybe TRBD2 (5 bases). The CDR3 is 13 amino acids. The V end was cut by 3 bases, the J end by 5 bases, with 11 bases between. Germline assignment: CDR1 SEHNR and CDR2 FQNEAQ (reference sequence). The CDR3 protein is CASSLPGSHEQYF. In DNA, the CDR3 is TGTGCCAGCAGCTTGCCGGGGAGCCACGAGCAGTACTTC.

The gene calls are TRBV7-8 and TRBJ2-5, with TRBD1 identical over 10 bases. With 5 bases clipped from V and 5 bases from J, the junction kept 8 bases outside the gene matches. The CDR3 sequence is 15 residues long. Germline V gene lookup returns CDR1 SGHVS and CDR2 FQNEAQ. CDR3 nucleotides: TGTGCCAGCAGCCCCGACAGGGGGCGGTCGGAGACCCAGTACTTC. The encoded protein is CASSPDRGRSETQYF. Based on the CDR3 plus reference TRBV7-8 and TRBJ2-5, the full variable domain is GAGVSQSPRYKVAKRGQDVALRCDPISGHVSLFWYQQALGQGPEFLTYFQNEAQLDKSGLPSDRFFAERPEGSVSTLKIQRTQQEDSAVYLCASSPDRGRSETQYFGPGTRLLVL.

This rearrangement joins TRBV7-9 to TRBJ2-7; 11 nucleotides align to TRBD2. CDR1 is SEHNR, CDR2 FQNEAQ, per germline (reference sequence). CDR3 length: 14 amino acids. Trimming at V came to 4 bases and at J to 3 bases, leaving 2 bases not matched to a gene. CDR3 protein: CASSSSGGFYEQYF. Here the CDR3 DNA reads TGTGCCAGCAGCTCTAGCGGGGGGTTCTACGAGCAGTACTTC.

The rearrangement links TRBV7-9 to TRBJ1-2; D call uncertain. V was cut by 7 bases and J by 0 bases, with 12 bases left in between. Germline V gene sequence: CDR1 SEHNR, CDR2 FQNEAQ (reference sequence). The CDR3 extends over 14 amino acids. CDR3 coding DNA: TGTGCCAGCACCCCGGACTTAGCTAACTATGGCTACACCTTC. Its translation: CASTPDLANYGYTF.

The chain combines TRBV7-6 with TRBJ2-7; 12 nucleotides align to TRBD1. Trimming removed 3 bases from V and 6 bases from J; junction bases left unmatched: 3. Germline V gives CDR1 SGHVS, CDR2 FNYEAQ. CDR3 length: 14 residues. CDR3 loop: CASSLGTGGGEQYF. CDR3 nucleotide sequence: TGTGCCAGCAGCTTGGGGACAGGGGGCGGCGAGCAGTACTTC.

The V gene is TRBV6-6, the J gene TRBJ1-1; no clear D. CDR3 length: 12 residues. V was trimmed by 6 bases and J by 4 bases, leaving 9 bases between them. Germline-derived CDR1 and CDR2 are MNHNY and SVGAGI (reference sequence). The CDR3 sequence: CASSPRSTEAFF. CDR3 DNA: TGTGCCAGCAGCCCCAGGTCCACTGAAGCTTTCTTT.